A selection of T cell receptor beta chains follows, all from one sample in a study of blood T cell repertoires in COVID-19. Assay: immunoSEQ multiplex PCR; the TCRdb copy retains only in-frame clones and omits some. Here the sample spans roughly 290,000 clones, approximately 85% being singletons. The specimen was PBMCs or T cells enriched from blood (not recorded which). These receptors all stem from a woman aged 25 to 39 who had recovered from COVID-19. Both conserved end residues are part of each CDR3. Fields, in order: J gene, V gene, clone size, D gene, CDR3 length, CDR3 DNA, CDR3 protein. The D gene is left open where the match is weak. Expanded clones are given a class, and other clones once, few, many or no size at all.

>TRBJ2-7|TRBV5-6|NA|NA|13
TGTGCCAGCAGCTTGGGACACTCCTACGAGCAGTACTTC
CASSLGHSYEQYF
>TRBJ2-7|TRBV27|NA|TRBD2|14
TGTGCCAGCAGGGTAGCGGGACCTCTCTACGAGCAGTACTTC
CASRVAGPLYEQYF
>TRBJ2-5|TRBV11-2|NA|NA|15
TGTGCCAGCAGCTTAAGCCTAGCTCAAGCAGAGACCCAGTACTTC
CASSLSLAQAETQYF
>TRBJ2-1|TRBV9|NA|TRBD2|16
TGTGCCAGCAGCGTGGCCGGGACTAGCGGTCTCAATGAGCAGTTCTTC
CASSVAGTSGLNEQFF
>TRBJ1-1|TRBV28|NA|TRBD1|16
TGTGCCAGCAGAGATTACCAGGGACAGGGGGCAATTGAAGCTTTCTTT
CASRDYQGQGAIEAFF
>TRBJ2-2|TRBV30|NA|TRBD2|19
TGTGCCTGGACGGGCTTGACTAGCGGGGGAACGATGAACACCGGGGAGCTGTTTTTT
CAWTGLTSGGTMNTGELFF
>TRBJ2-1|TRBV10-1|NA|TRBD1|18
TGCGCCAGCAGTAGGGACAGGGCTCCCTATAGCTCCTACAATGAGCAGTTCTTC
CASSRDRAPYSSYNEQFF
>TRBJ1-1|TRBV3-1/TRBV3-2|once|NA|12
TGTGCCAGCAGCGATTTTACACGAGAAGCTTTCTTT
CASSDFTREAFF
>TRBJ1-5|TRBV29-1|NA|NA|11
TGCAGCGTTGATAGTTATCAGCCCCAGCATTTT
CSVDSYQPQHF
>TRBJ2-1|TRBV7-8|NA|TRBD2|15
TGTGCCAGCAGCTTAACCGGGACTAGCTCGAATGAGCAGTTCTTC
CASSLTGTSSNEQFF
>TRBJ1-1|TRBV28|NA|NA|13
TGTGCCAGCAGTTTATTCACGATCCCCAGAGCTTTCTTT
CASSLFTIPRAFF
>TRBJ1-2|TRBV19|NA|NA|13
TGTGCCAGTAGTACAGGGCTTAACTATGGCTACACCTTC
CASSTGLNYGYTF
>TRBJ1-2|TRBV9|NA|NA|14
TGTGCCAGCAGCGTAGGAGGGGGACTAGATGGCTACACCTTC
CASSVGGGLDGYTF
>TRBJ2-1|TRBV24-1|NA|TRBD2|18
TGTGCCACCAGTGAGTACCGGGACTACCGGCAACAAAACAATGAGCAGTTCTTC
CATSEYRDYRQQNNEQFF
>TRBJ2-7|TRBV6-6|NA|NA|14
TGTGCCAGCGTGACGGCGGGGGCCTCCTACGAGCAGTACTTC
CASVTAGASYEQYF
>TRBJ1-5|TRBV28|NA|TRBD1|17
TGTGCCAGCAGTTTATTGGGACAGGGATGGGGCAATCAGCCCCAGCATTTT
CASSLLGQGWGNQPQHF
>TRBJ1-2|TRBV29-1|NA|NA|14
TGCAGCGTTGGGGCGGGCCTGGTGATAAATGTCTACACCTTC
CSVGAGLVINVYTF
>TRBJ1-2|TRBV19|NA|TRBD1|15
TGTGCCAGTAGTCGGAACCCCGGGACAGGGAGCGGCTACACCTTC
CASSRNPGTGSGYTF
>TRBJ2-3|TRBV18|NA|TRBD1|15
TGTGCCAGCGCCTCCGGGACAGGGAGCGCAGATACGCAGTATTTT
CASASGTGSADTQYF
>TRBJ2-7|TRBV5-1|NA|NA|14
TGCGCCAGCAGCTTGGGGGGGCCTTACTACGAGCAGTACTTC
CASSLGGPYYEQYF
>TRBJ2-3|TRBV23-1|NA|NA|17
TGCGCCAGCAGTCTACCCGAAGGGGGACAAAGCACAGATACGCAGTATTTT
CASSLPEGGQSTDTQYF
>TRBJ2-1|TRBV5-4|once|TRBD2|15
TGTGCCAGCAGCCCGCGGGGGAGCTCCTACAATGAGCAGTTCTTC
CASSPRGSSYNEQFF
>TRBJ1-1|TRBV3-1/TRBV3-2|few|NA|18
TGTGCCAGCAGCCAAGTTTTCATCTCGACAAAACTGAACACTGAAGCTTTCTTT
CASSQVFISTKLNTEAFF
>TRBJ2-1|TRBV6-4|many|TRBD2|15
TGTGCCAGCAGTGCGGCTAGCGGCGACTACAATGAGCAGTTCTTC
CASSAASGDYNEQFF
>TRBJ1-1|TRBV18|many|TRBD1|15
TGTGCCAGCTCACGCACCCAGGGGGCGGACACTGAAGCTTTCTTT
CASSRTQGADTEAFF
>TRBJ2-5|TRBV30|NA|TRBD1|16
TGTGCCTGGAGTGTAGGACAGGGGGCTCTACAAGAGACCCAGTACTTC
CAWSVGQGALQETQYF
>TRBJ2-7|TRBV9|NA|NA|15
TGTGCCAGCAGCGCCGCGACAGGCACCACCTACGAGCAGTACTTC
CASSAATGTTYEQYF
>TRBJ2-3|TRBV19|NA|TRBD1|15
TGTGCCAGTAGTATTGCCAGGGGGCGCACAGATACGCAGTATTTT
CASSIARGRTDTQYF
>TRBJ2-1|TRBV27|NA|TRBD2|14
TGTGCCAGCAGTCCTCCCGGGACTAGGAATGAGCAGTTCTTC
CASSPPGTRNEQFF
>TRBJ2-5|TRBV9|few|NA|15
TGTGCCAGCAGCGCGGAATCGGGACTCAAAGAGACCCAGTACTTC
CASSAESGLKETQYF
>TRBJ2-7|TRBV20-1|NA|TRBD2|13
TGCAGTGCTAGTGCAGGGAGGGGCTACGAGCAGTACTTC
CSASAGRGYEQYF
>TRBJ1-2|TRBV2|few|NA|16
TGTGCCAGCAGTGGGACAGCCCCACCAACTAACTATGGCTACACCTTC
CASSGTAPPTNYGYTF
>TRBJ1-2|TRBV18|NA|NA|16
TGTGCCAGCTCACCACCGGGGCTTAGAGCTAACTATGGCTACACCTTC
CASSPPGLRANYGYTF
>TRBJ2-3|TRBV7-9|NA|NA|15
TGTGCCAGCAGACGCCCCGCCGTCGCGGCAGATACGCAGTATTTT
CASRRPAVAADTQYF
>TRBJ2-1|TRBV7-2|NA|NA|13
TGTGCCAGCAGCTTAGCGCGCGACAATGAGCAGTTCTTC
CASSLARDNEQFF